This T cell receptor (beta chain) was found in a study of beta chain features in type 1 diabetes. Study-level information: Sorted cells numbering roughly 98,000,000 were examined across all samples. The study, taken as a whole, reports: The study found that naive, central memory and Treg TCRB repertoires appeared more similar in patients than in healthy donors.

All of the isolated RNA was reverse transcribed, so expressed TCRB transcripts were sequenced. Sequencing used immunoSEQ multiplex PCR; TCRdb keeps in-frame clones, though not all of them. The data show hundreds of thousands of clones, around 15% seen once. As concerns this clone: Its target is unknown.

Purity above 95% was achieved in all sorted populations. V lost 5 bases, J lost 7 bases, and 8 bases stayed unmatched. CDR3 length: 16 residues. Germline assignment: CDR1 SGHTA and CDR2 FQGTGA. The rearrangement uses TRBV7-3 and TRBJ2-1; 13 nucleotides align to TRBD2. Sequences were obtained from naive CD4+ T cells from blood. The sequence came from a man aged 18 to 30 in good health. The CDR3 loop is CASSANGLAGANEQFF. CDR3 in DNA: TGTGCCAGCAGCGCCAATGGACTAGCGGGGGCTAATGAGCAGTTCTTC.